This entry lists 28 T cell receptor beta chains sequenced from one sample in a study of blood T cell repertoires in COVID-19. Assay: immunoSEQ multiplex PCR; the TCRdb copy retains only in-frame clones and omits some. The sample yields approximately 180,000 clones, more than 75% seen once. Sequencing was done on a sample of PBMCs or T cells enriched from blood (not recorded which). The receptors were sampled from a woman between 45 and 65 years old with acute COVID-19.

The rearrangement uses TRBV12-3 or TRBV12-4 and TRBJ1-4, with 9 bases lining up with TRBD1. This CDR3 is built from 13 residues. V was pared by 6 bases and J by 8 bases, with 4 bases of the junction left unmatched. CDR3 region: CASRQGAGEKLFF. DNA of the CDR3: TGTGCCAGCAGACAGGGGGCGGGAGAAAAACTGTTTTTT.

This clone was found once. This chain connects TRBV5-4 to TRBJ1-2; 8 nucleotides align to TRBD1. V dropped 6 bases and J dropped 0; count of bases not matched to a gene: 4. Looked up from germline, CDR1 is SGHNT and CDR2 is YYREEE (reference sequence). The CDR3 is 14 residues long. CDR3 sequence (DNA): TGTGCCAGCACCCAGGGGGCCTCTAACTATGGCTACACCTTC. Residues: CASTQGASNYGYTF.

In this sample, this clone turned up once. The J gene is TRBJ2-2, the V gene TRBV14, with 7 bases aligning to TRBD1. Unmatched junction bases numbered 3, after V lost 4 bases and J lost 1 base. Per the germline V gene, CDR1 is SGHDN and CDR2 is FVKESK. CDR3 length: 15 amino acids. CDR3 bases: TGTGCCAGCAGCCCACAGGGGTTGAACACCGGGGAGCTGTTTTTT. It codes for CASSPQGLNTGELFF.

This rearrangement joins TRBV3-1 (or the pseudogene TRBV3-2) to TRBJ1-1, with D perhaps matching TRBD1 (5 bases). Between the trimmed V and J ends, which lost 5 bases and 11 bases, there was a span of 21 bases. Germline assignment: CDR1 LGHDT and CDR2 YNNKEL (reference sequence). The CDR3 totals 14 residues. The chain's CDR3 is CASSNQIMGGSAFF. The CDR3 region has the DNA TGTGCCAGCAGCAACCAAATAATGGGGGGGTCGGCTTTCTTT.

The chain employs TRBV19 and TRBJ2-5; 9 bases line up with TRBD1. The V and J ends lost 4 bases and 2 bases, in that order; junction bases with no gene match: 2. The V gene's germline CDR1 is LNHDA and CDR2 SQIVND (reference sequence). The CDR3 contains 14 residues. CDR3 sequence (DNA): TGTGCCAGTAGTACCGGGACAGGGCAAGAGACCCAGTACTTC. Translated: CASSTGTGQETQYF.

The chain joins TRBV27 to TRBJ1-4; D is unresolved. CDR1 and CDR2 from the germline V gene are MNHEY and SMNVEV (reference sequence). The CDR3 sequence is 13 residues long. The V gene lost 3 bases and the J gene lost 8 bases, with 10 bases spanning the gap. In DNA, the CDR3 is TGTGCCAGCAGTTTGTTTGGCAAAGAAAAACTGTTTTTT. Protein sequence: CASSLFGKEKLFF.

This clone has more than one count but fewer than ten. V usage is TRBV30 and J usage is TRBJ1-1; 8 bases align to TRBD1. Germline V gives CDR1 GTSNPN, CDR2 SVGIG (reference sequence). V lost 3 bases and J lost 4; bases outside the gene matches: 7. This CDR3 comprises 14 residues. CDR3 DNA: TGTGCCTGGAGGAACCGGGACAGGCGCACTGAAGCTTTCTTT. This translates into CAWRNRDRRTEAFF.

This clone was observed a single time. This sequence joins TRBV10-3 and TRBJ2-1; the match to TRBD2 covers 9 bases. Trimming at V came to 6 bases and at J to 8 bases, leaving 5 bases not matched to a gene. CDR3 length equals 13 residues. Germline V gene sequence: CDR1 ENHRY, CDR2 SYGVKD. The CDR3 here is CAIRGGGAHEQFF. The CDR3 nucleotides are TGTGCCATCAGGGGCGGGGGGGCCCATGAGCAGTTCTTC.

The genes are TRBV7-2 and TRBJ2-7; 12 bases match TRBD1. Per germline, CDR1 SGHTA and CDR2 FQGNSA. V was pared by 5 bases and J by 2 bases, with 4 bases of the junction left unmatched. The CDR3 is 15 amino acids. CDR3: CASSQGTGGPYEQYV. CDR3 DNA sequence: TGTGCCAGCAGCCAGGGGACAGGGGGCCCCTACGAGCAGTACGTC.

J is TRBJ2-5 and V is TRBV28; 9 bases fit TRBD2. This CDR3 region has 17 residues. The germline gives CDR1 MDHEN, CDR2 SYDVKM. Germline trimming cut 1 base from V and 1 base from J; bases unmatched to any gene: 7. The CDR3 nucleotides are TGTGCCAGCAGTTTATCAGCAGCGGGGGGCTCCCAAGAGACCCAGTACTTC. It specifies CASSLSAAGGSQETQYF.

V usage is TRBV28 and J usage is TRBJ1-2, with D maybe TRBD1 (5 bases). V was shortened by 6 bases and J by 2 bases, with 10 bases between the two germline ends. From germline, CDR1 is MDHEN and CDR2 SYDVKM. CDR3 length equals 13 residues. Here the CDR3 reads CASSSQGNYGYTF. The CDR3 DNA reads TGTGCCAGCAGCTCCCAGGGAAACTATGGCTACACCTTC.

V usage is TRBV24-1 and J usage is TRBJ1-2; 10 nucleotides agree with TRBD1. Germline trimming cut 5 bases from V and 2 bases from J; bases unmatched to any gene: 7. Per germline, CDR1 KGHDR and CDR2 SFDVKD. The CDR3 spans 16 residues. The CDR3 protein is CATSGTGGTQNYGYTF. The CDR3 nucleotides are TGTGCCACCAGTGGGACAGGGGGAACCCAAAACTATGGCTACACCTTC.

This clone was seen once. This rearrangement joins TRBV19 to TRBJ1-2; 9 positions agree with TRBD1. The CDR3 has 13 residues. The junction had 4 bases not matched to a gene; V was cut back by 5 bases and J by 6 bases. Germline V gene lookup returns CDR1 LNHDA and CDR2 SQIVND (reference sequence). CDR3 region: CASSEQGANGYTF. As DNA, the CDR3 is TGTGCCAGTAGTGAACAGGGGGCTAATGGCTACACCTTC.

For this clone: Sequence at one end of the junction differs from germline and may be a read error. The J gene is TRBJ1-3, the V gene TRBV18, with D maybe TRBD1 (5 bases). The germline CDR1 and CDR2 sequences are KGHSH and LQKENI. This CDR3 is 12 amino acids long. CDR3 nucleotide sequence: TGTGCCAGCTCGCAGCAGACAGAAGGGATAGATTTT. It translates to CASSQQTEGIDF.

The rearrangement uses TRBV5-1 and TRBJ1-5, with D unresolved. V was pared by 1 base and J by 0 bases, with 8 bases between. From germline, CDR1 is SGHRS and CDR2 YFSETQ. The CDR3 has 15 amino acids. CDR3 in DNA: TGCGCCAGCAGCTTGAGGTCAGGTAGCAATCAGCCCCAGCATTTT. Translated: CASSLRSGSNQPQHF.

This clone was recorded a few times. V usage is TRBV24-1 and J usage is TRBJ2-7, with D perhaps TRBD1 (6 bases). Per the germline V gene, CDR1 is KGHDR and CDR2 is SFDVKD. The CDR3 covers 15 residues. The V end was cut by 4 bases, the J end by 6 bases, with 18 bases between. CDR3 loop: CATSDSTITGSEQYV. The CDR3, as DNA: TGTGCCACCAGTGACTCTACCATTACAGGGTCCGAGCAGTACGTC.

The chain is built from TRBV10-3 and TRBJ2-3; 7 bases are shared with TRBD2. The CDR3 covers 14 residues. From germline, CDR1 is ENHRY and CDR2 SYGVKD. The junction had 10 bases not matched to a gene; V was cut back by 8 bases and J by 5 bases. The CDR3 is CAIRASGSQDTQYF. In DNA, the CDR3 is TGTGCCATCCGGGCTAGCGGTTCCCAAGATACGCAGTATTTT.

This chain joins TRBV28 and TRBJ2-1, with unresolved D. The ends were cut back, 10 bases at V and 0 bases at J, with 16 bases in the middle. The length of the CDR3 is 15 residues. The germline gives CDR1 MDHEN, CDR2 SYDVKM. CDR3 sequence reads: CATRSFSVSYNEQFF. CDR3 nucleotides: TGTGCCACGAGAAGCTTCTCCGTCTCCTACAATGAGCAGTTCTTC.

This chain uses TRBV7-9 with TRBJ1-2; TRBD1 is a possible D gene (5 bases). The CDR3 is 14 residues long. CDR1 SEHNR and CDR2 FQNEAQ come from the germline V gene (reference sequence). The V end lost 5 bases, the J end lost 0 bases, and 10 bases lay between the germline ends. CDR3 nucleotides: TGTGCCAGCAGCCCCAAGACAGCTAACTATGGCTACACCTTC. Translating it yields CASSPKTANYGYTF.

The chain uses TRBV15 and TRBJ2-5; D remains ambiguous. The CDR3 runs to 14 residues. The V end lost 0 bases, the J end lost 4 bases, and 9 bases lay between the germline ends. Germline CDR1 reads LNHNV; CDR2 reads YYDKDF (reference sequence). The CDR3 loop is CATSREAIGETQYF. In DNA form, the CDR3 reads TGTGCCACCAGCAGAGAAGCGATCGGAGAGACCCAGTACTTC.

The chain joins TRBV14 to TRBJ1-5; D might be TRBD1 (5 bases). Germline V gene sequence: CDR1 SGHDN, CDR2 FVKESK. Trimming shortened V by 4 bases and J by 3 bases, and 7 bases separated the two germline ends. The CDR3 has 13 residues. The DNA for the CDR3 is TGTGCCAGCAGCCTAGGGGCCAATCAGCCCCAGCATTTT. This translates into CASSLGANQPQHF.

The table lists this clone with a count of one. The chain combines TRBV3-1 (or the pseudogene TRBV3-2) with TRBJ1-4; no reliable D call. CDR3 length: 16 residues. V was pared by 1 base and J by 2 bases, with 11 bases between. CDR1 and CDR2 (germline): LGHDT, YNNKEL (reference sequence). The CDR3 reads CASSQVTRATNEKLFF. DNA for the CDR3: TGTGCCAGCAGCCAAGTTACGAGGGCTACTAATGAAAAACTGTTTTTT.

The CDR3 is CASSQEGRGHSREAFF. DNA for the CDR3: TGCGCCAGCAGCCAAGAGGGGAGAGGGCACTCCCGTGAAGCTTTCTTT. The chain recombines TRBV4-3 with TRBJ1-1; D gene uncertain. The CDR3 spans 16 residues. Trimming removed 0 bases at V and 7 bases at J, with 18 bases between. Germline CDR1 LGHNA, CDR2 YSLEER.

The chain couples TRBV5-4 to TRBJ2-2; D might be TRBD2 (5 bases). This CDR3 has 15 amino acids. The germline gives CDR1 SGHNT, CDR2 YYREEE (reference sequence). Trimming took 0 bases from V and 7 from J, leaving 13 bases between them. The CDR3 bases are TGTGCCAGCAGCTTGGTAGTTAAGGCGGGCGGGGAGCTGTTTTTT. This sequence encodes CASSLVVKAGGELFF. Full variable domain (remainder filled in from reference TRBV5-4 and TRBJ2-2): ETGVTQSPTHLIKTRGQQVTLRCSSQSGHNTVSWYQQALGQGPQFIFQYYREEENGRGNFPPRFSGLQFPNYSSELNVNALELDDSALYLCASSLVVKAGGELFFGEGSRLTVL.

V gene TRBV9 combines with J gene TRBJ2-5, with 7 bases lining up with TRBD2. The CDR3 covers 14 residues. CDR1 SGDLS and CDR2 YYNGEE come from the germline V gene. J lost 1 base, V lost 6 bases, and 6 bases had no gene match. CDR3 nucleotides: TGTGCCAGCACGAAGGGGAGGGGCCAAGAGACCCAGTACTTC. Its protein is CASTKGRGQETQYF.

This chain uses TRBV28 with TRBJ1-5, with D tentatively TRBD1 (5 bases). V shed 2 bases and J shed 1 base, with 6 bases lying between them. This CDR3 spans 14 amino acids. Germline-derived CDR1 and CDR2 are MDHEN and SYDVKM. CDR3 residues: CASSLRGSNQPQHF. The CDR3 coding sequence is TGTGCCAGCAGTTTAAGGGGCAGCAATCAGCCCCAGCATTTT.

This chain connects TRBV19 to TRBJ1-5; D gene ambiguous. V gave up 5 bases and J gave up 0 bases, with 11 bases separating them. The V gene's germline CDR1 is LNHDA and CDR2 SQIVND (reference sequence). The CDR3 runs 15 residues. DNA of the CDR3: TGTGCCAGTAGTGCAACAAGTTATAGCAATCAGCCCCAGCATTTT. It specifies CASSATSYSNQPQHF.

About this clone: One end of the junction is discordant with germline, which a read error may explain. The chain is built from TRBV7-7 and TRBJ2-1; TRBD2 matches at 7 bases. The CDR3 is 15 residues long. The germline CDR1 and CDR2 sequences are SSHAT and FNYEAQ (reference sequence). CDR3 nucleotides: TGTGCTAGCAGCTTAGGGACTAATCCCTACAATGAGCAGTTCTTC. Amino acid sequence: CASSLGTNPYNEQFF.